A selection of T cell receptor beta chains follows, all from one sample in a study of T cell responses to AZD1222 COVID-19 vaccine. The repertoire was sequenced with immunoSEQ multiplex PCR; TCRdb's copy has only in-frame clones and lacks some. The table has approximately 170,000 clones, around 90% seen once. This specimen was peripheral blood, taken 28 days after the second AZD1222 dose. All receptors come from an adult who received the AZD1222 COVID-19 vaccine. Each CDR3 is given with its conserved first and last residue. D genes are given only for firm matches. Expanded clones get a size class; other rows say once, few or many, or leave the size out.

D	V	J	size	DNA	CDR3
TRBD1	TRBV7-2	TRBJ2-2	-	TGTGCCAGCAGCCCCCGGACAGGATCGAACACCGGGGAGCTGTTTTTT	CASSPRTGSNTGELFF
-	TRBV3-1/TRBV3-2	TRBJ1-2	few	TGTGCCAGCAGCTATACTACACCAAACTATGGCTACACCTTC	CASSYTTPNYGYTF
-	TRBV7-6	TRBJ2-7	-	TGTGCCAGCAGCTTAGTAAGGGGCGGACAGACAACGACCTACGAGCAGTACTTC	CASSLVRGGQTTTYEQYF
-	TRBV6-1	TRBJ1-2	-	TGTGCCAGCAGTGAAGCCGGCGACAGGTCGAACCTCTATGGCTACACCTTC	CASSEAGDRSNLYGYTF
-	TRBV2	TRBJ1-1	once	TGTGCCAGCAGGGAGACAGAGAACACTGAAGCTTTCTTT	CASRETENTEAFF
TRBD1	TRBV7-2	TRBJ1-2	once	TGTGCCAGCAGCTTAGGGGCAGGGGGAGGCTACACCTTC	CASSLGAGGGYTF
TRBD1	TRBV7-3	TRBJ2-1	-	TGTGCCAGCAGCTTAGAAGGGACAGGGATCAGCAATGAGCAGTTCTTC	CASSLEGTGISNEQFF
-	TRBV2	TRBJ2-6	-	TGTGCCAGCAGAACAGCGTTGGGAGTTGGGGCCAACGTCCTGACTTTC	CASRTALGVGANVLTF
-	TRBV5-6	TRBJ1-3	-	TGTGCCAGCAGCTTGGGGCAGGCTGGAAACACCATATATTTT	CASSLGQAGNTIYF
-	TRBV7-8	TRBJ1-5	-	TGTGCCAGCAGCTTAAGACAGACCAATCAGCCCCAGCATTTT	CASSLRQTNQPQHF
-	TRBV5-4	TRBJ1-2	once	TGTGCCAGCAGCTTAACCGCCGCGGGACATAACTATGGCTACACCTTC	CASSLTAAGHNYGYTF
-	TRBV7-7	TRBJ2-1	-	TGTGCTAGCAGCCCGCCCGGAGGCTCCTACAATGAGCAGTTCTTC	CASSPPGGSYNEQFF
TRBD1	TRBV30	TRBJ2-3	few	TGTGCCTGGAGGGGACAGGGGTGGGAAAGGACAGATACGCAGTATTTT	CAWRGQGWERTDTQYF
-	TRBV6-5	TRBJ2-7	once	TGTGCCAGCAGTTACTTTCCCGGGACCGCCGGAGGCGAGCAGTACTTC	CASSYFPGTAGGEQYF
-	TRBV7-9	TRBJ2-1	-	TGTGCCAGCAGCTTTATATACAATGAGCAGTTCTTC	CASSFIYNEQFF
-	TRBV4-2	TRBJ1-5	once	TGTGCCAGCAGCCAAGATGGGGCAGTCAATCAGCCCCAGCATTTT	CASSQDGAVNQPQHF
TRBD1	TRBV6-6	TRBJ1-3	-	TGTGCCAGCAGGGGGGACAGGGACACTGGAAACACCATATATTTT	CASRGDRDTGNTIYF
-	TRBV10-3	TRBJ1-1	-	TGTGCCACCATGGGGGGGATGAACACTGAAGCTTTCTTT	CATMGGMNTEAFF
TRBD1	TRBV2	TRBJ1-5	few	TGTGCCAGCAGTGAAGCGGAGACAGGGGGAAGTCAGCCCCAGCATTTT	CASSEAETGGSQPQHF
-	TRBV5-4	TRBJ1-2	-	TGTGCCAGCAGCTTGGGGGGCCGGACGGACTCCTATGGCTACACCTTC	CASSLGGRTDSYGYTF
-	TRBV30	TRBJ2-3	once	TGTGCCTGGAGTAGGAGCACAGATACGCAGTATTTT	CAWSRSTDTQYF
TRBD1	TRBV12-5	TRBJ2-7	few	TGTGCTAGTGGCCCCCGGACAGGGACTCCCTACGAGCAGTACTTC	CASGPRTGTPYEQYF
-	TRBV7-8	TRBJ2-7	-	TGTGCCAGCAGCTTAGGGGCCGGGGCCTACGAGCAGTACTTC	CASSLGAGAYEQYF
TRBD2	TRBV7-3	TRBJ2-5	-	TGTGCCAGCGCTCCGGGGGGAAAACAAGAGACCCAGTACTTC	CASAPGGKQETQYF
-	TRBV2	TRBJ1-2	-	TGTGCCAGCAGTGGGGCGTGGGGCTACACCTTC	CASSGAWGYTF
-	TRBV14	TRBJ2-7	-	TGTGCCAGCAGCCTGATCGGGACACGGAAAGAGCAGTACTTC	CASSLIGTRKEQYF
TRBD2	TRBV7-2	TRBJ2-3	-	TGTGCCAGCAGCCTAGCGGGGGGTTCGGGAGATACGCAGTATTTT	CASSLAGGSGDTQYF
-	TRBV9	TRBJ2-7	-	TGTGCCAGCAGCGTAGGTAATCGGGGGGCTCTCGAGCAGTACTTC	CASSVGNRGALEQYF
-	TRBV19	TRBJ2-1	once	TGTGCCAGTAGTATACCGGGACAAATCATCTACAATGAGCAGTTCTTC	CASSIPGQIIYNEQFF
-	TRBV6-5	TRBJ2-1	once	TGTGCCAGCAGCCTGCCGGGTGGGGGTCGTAATGAGCAGTTCTTC	CASSLPGGGRNEQFF
TRBD1	TRBV12-3/TRBV12-4	TRBJ1-2	-	TGTGCCAGCAGTTCAGGGGACAGGGTTGGCTACACCTTC	CASSSGDRVGYTF
TRBD2	TRBV9	TRBJ2-7	-	TGTGCCAGCAGCCAAGGACAGCGGGGGGCCTACGAGCAGTACTTC	CASSQGQRGAYEQYF
TRBD2	TRBV7-3	TRBJ2-1	once	TGTGCCAGCAGCGTAGCGGGGGGGCTTTACAATGAGCAGTTCTTC	CASSVAGGLYNEQFF
-	TRBV5-1	TRBJ2-7	-	TGCGCCAGCAGCAAGGGTGACATGGATGTTGTCGAGCAGTACTTC	CASSKGDMDVVEQYF
-	TRBV5-1	TRBJ2-2	-	TGCGCCAGCAGCTTGGCAGAGGGGAACACCGGGGAGCTGTTTTTT	CASSLAEGNTGELFF
TRBD2	TRBV6-2/TRBV6-3	TRBJ2-7	once	TGTGCCAGCAGTTACTTTACCGGGACTAGCGGGGAGAAGATCTCCTACGAGCAGTACTTC	CASSYFTGTSGEKISYEQYF
-	TRBV7-2	TRBJ1-2	-	TGTGCCAGCAGCTTACGTAATAGCTATGGCTACACCTTC	CASSLRNSYGYTF
TRBD1	TRBV9	TRBJ1-4	once	TGTGCCAGCAGCGTAGGAGGGGGCGGTGAAAAACTGTTTTTT	CASSVGGGGEKLFF
TRBD1	TRBV6-1	TRBJ2-1	-	TGTGCCAGCGGAGGACAGGGGTTCCACAATGAGCAGTTCTTC	CASGGQGFHNEQFF
TRBD2	TRBV30	TRBJ2-1	-	TGTGCCTGGAGCGCCTCCCTAGCGGGGGGGCCTGATGAGCAGTTCTTC	CAWSASLAGGPDEQFF